Below, one T cell receptor beta chain is given with its context. Its antigen is not known. These data belong to a study of cytomegalovirus exposure and HLA in healthy donors. The donors were in the approximately 120-subject validation cohort; that cohort was separate from the roughly 700-subject first cohort. V lost 2 bases and J lost 1, with 10 bases in between. The CDR3 consists of 15 residues. Germline V lookup: CDR1 SGHDT, CDR2 YYEEEE. Generated by immunoSEQ multiplex PCR, the TCRdb table keeps only in-frame clones and is missing some. The table records roughly 310,000 clones, roughly 90% of them present only once. Study-wide points: The tendency of first-cohort TCR clusters to co-occur in the 100 to 150 validation repertoires was identified by a subsequent analysis.

The clonotype was recovered from a man under 40 in good health and CMV-seronegative. Sequencing input: PBMCs. The chain recombines TRBV5-6 with TRBJ2-1; a weak D match, TRBD1 (6 bases). Written as DNA, the CDR3 is TGTGCCAGCAGCTTACAGGGCGCGTCCTACAATGAGCAGTTCTTC. It translates to CASSLQGASYNEQFF.